This passage covers 19 T cell receptor beta chains from one sample sequenced in a study of shared clonotypes between healthy human individuals. Positively selected for CCR7, the CD45RO-negative cells used as naive CD8 cells excluded terminally differentiated effector memory CD45RA+ cells. Sequenced by immunoSEQ multiplex PCR; TCRdb stores in-frame clones only, minus some. The sample includes fewer than 1 million clones, about 96% seen only once; the top ten take around 0.21%. Material for sequencing was naive CD8+ T cells sorted from blood. The origin of the receptors is a young man in good health.

The chain links TRBV5-1 to TRBJ2-1, with D tentatively TRBD2 (7 bases). The CDR3 consists of 15 residues. V was pared by 0 bases and J by 4 bases, with 11 bases between. Germline V CDR1 and CDR2: SGHRS, YFSETQ. CDR3 sequence (DNA): TGCGCCAGCAGCTTGGACGGGGGGCTTTACAATGAGCAGTTCTTC. This translates into CASSLDGGLYNEQFF.

The V and J genes are TRBV14 and TRBJ2-1; D is uncertain. With 0 bases removed from V and 3 bases from J, the gap between germline ends came to 6 bases. The length of the CDR3 is 14 residues. Germline V gives CDR1 SGHDN, CDR2 FVKESK. CDR3 nucleotides: TGTGCCAGCAGCCAAGATGGATTCTACAATGAGCAGTTCTTC. Translation gives CASSQDGFYNEQFF.

The chain has TRBV7-8 and TRBJ2-3, with D unresolved. Germline V gives CDR1 SGHVS, CDR2 FQNEAQ. The germline V and J ends were trimmed by 1 base and 4 bases, with 9 bases remaining between them. The length of the CDR3 is 14 residues. In nucleotides, the CDR3 is TGTGCCAGCAGCTTAGGGTTCGAGGCAGATACGCAGTATTTT. The encoded protein is CASSLGFEADTQYF.

In this sample, this clone turned up a few times. The rearrangement links TRBV9 to TRBJ2-3, with TRBD2 matching 9 bases. Germline CDR1 reads SGDLS; CDR2 reads YYNGEE. The CDR3 runs 16 residues. V shed 3 bases, J shed 5 bases, and the junction held 10 bases outside the gene matches. This chain's CDR3 is CASSGEGGRAEDTQYF. In DNA form, the CDR3 reads TGTGCCAGCAGCGGCGAGGGCGGGAGGGCAGAAGATACGCAGTATTTT.

This chain links TRBV27 with TRBJ2-7, with 7 nucleotides matching TRBD1. The CDR3 is 13 residues long. Germline lookup yields CDR1 MNHEY and CDR2 SMNVEV (reference sequence). The V segment lost 5 bases and the J segment 3 bases; nucleotides outside the gene matches: 4. For the CDR3, the DNA is TGTGCCAGCAGTACAGGGGAGTTCTACGAGCAGTACTTC. It specifies CASSTGEFYEQYF.

V and J are TRBV2 and TRBJ1-5; D not certain. The CDR3 has 14 residues. CDR1 and CDR2 from the germline V gene are SNHLY and FYNNEI. Deletions cut 7 bases from V and 5 bases from J, with 15 bases between. This chain's CDR3 is CASNQGPGYQPQHF. CDR3 nucleotides: TGTGCCAGCAATCAAGGACCGGGATATCAGCCCCAGCATTTT.

Details on this clone: Other DNA sequences within the sample encode an identical CDR3. This chain connects TRBV7-3 to TRBJ2-3; unclear D gene. The CDR3 covers 13 residues. Germline CDR1 is SGHTA and CDR2 is FQGTGA. V was trimmed by 1 base and J by 2 bases, leaving 4 bases between them. CDR3 loop: CASSLSPTDTQYF. DNA of the CDR3: TGTGCCAGCAGCTTAAGCCCCACAGATACGCAGTATTTT.

V is TRBV5-1 and J is TRBJ2-3; TRBD2 aligns across 12 bases. The CDR3 sequence is 18 residues long. The germline CDR1 and CDR2 sequences are SGHRS and YFSETQ. With V trimmed by 5 bases and J by 5 bases, 15 bases remained unmatched. The CDR3 DNA is TGCGCCAGCAGTATGCCCTTTCCTAGCGGGAGGGCCGGAGATACGCAGTATTTT. Amino acid sequence: CASSMPFPSGRAGDTQYF. Filled out from reference TRBV5-1 and TRBJ2-3, the complete variable domain reads KAGVTQTPRYLIKTRGQQVTLSCSPISGHRSVSWYQQTPGQGLQFLFEYFSETQRNKGNFPGRFSGRQFSNSRSEMNVSTLELGDSALYLCASSMPFPSGRAGDTQYFGPGTRLTVL.

CDR3 in DNA: TGTGCCAGCAGCTTAGATTCGGGGAGGTTGGTTTACGAGCAGTACTTC. Translating it yields CASSLDSGRLVYEQYF. The rearrangement joins TRBV11-2 to TRBJ2-7, with TRBD2 as a possible D gene (6 bases). V lost 0 bases, J lost 4 bases, and 16 bases lay in between. Germline values: CDR1 SGHAT, CDR2 FQNNGV. This CDR3 has 16 residues.

This clone has more than one count but fewer than ten. V and J are TRBV7-9 and TRBJ2-7, with D possibly matching TRBD1 (5 bases). The CDR3 covers 13 residues. Trimming stripped 5 bases from V and 3 bases from J, with 11 bases between. Germline V CDR1 and CDR2: SEHNR, FQNEAQ (reference sequence). The CDR3 nucleotides are TGTGCCAGCAGCGGTGTCAGGGTCTACGAGCAGTACTTC. Its protein is CASSGVRVYEQYF.

The rearrangement uses TRBV19 and TRBJ2-2, with D tentatively TRBD2 (6 bases). This CDR3 has 16 amino acids. Trimming pared 3 bases from V and 4 bases from J, leaving 15 bases between. CDR1 and CDR2 from the germline V gene are LNHDA and SQIVND (reference sequence). DNA for the CDR3: TGTGCCAGTAGTATTTTTGGCGGGAAGACCACCGGGGAGCTGTTTTTT. This gives the protein CASSIFGGKTTGELFF.

This chain connects TRBV29-1 to TRBJ2-2; 8 bases map to TRBD1. Germline CDR1 SQVTM, CDR2 ANQGSEA. The length of the CDR3 is 12 residues. V lost 6 bases and J lost 5; bases outside the gene matches: 2. The CDR3 coding sequence is TGCAGCGTGGACAGGGAAACCGGGGAGCTGTTTTTT. This gives the protein CSVDRETGELFF.

CDR3 sequence (DNA): TGTGCCAGCAGCAACAGACAGGGCGGCTACGAGCAGTACTTC. It yields the protein CASSNRQGGYEQYF. This rearrangement joins TRBV5-8 to TRBJ2-7; 7 bases are a match to TRBD1. Trimming at V came to 4 bases and at J to 3 bases, leaving 7 bases not matched to a gene. Germline CDR1 and CDR2: SGHTS and YDEGEE. This CDR3 is 14 amino acids long.

V is TRBV7-6 and J is TRBJ2-3, with 11 bases identical to TRBD2. V lost 1 base and J lost 10; bases outside the gene matches: 4. This CDR3 is built from 14 residues. Germline loops: CDR1 SGHVS, CDR2 FNYEAQ. The CDR3 DNA follows: TGTGCCAGCAGCTTAGGGACTAGCGGGCGGGCGCAGTATTTT. This sequence encodes CASSLGTSGRAQYF.

V gene TRBV9 combines with J gene TRBJ2-1, with 9 bases that match TRBD2. This CDR3 has 15 amino acids. V lost 0 bases and J lost 5; bases outside the gene matches: 3. Germline V lookup: CDR1 SGDLS, CDR2 YYNGEE. The CDR3 DNA follows: TGTGCCAGCAGCGTAGGACTAGCGGCACACAATGAGCAGTTCTTC. Protein sequence: CASSVGLAAHNEQFF. The full variable domain, completed using reference TRBV9 and TRBJ2-1, is DSGVTQTPKHLITATGQRVTLRCSPRSGDLSVYWYQQSLDQGLQFLIQYYNGEERAKGNILERFSAQQFPDLHSELNLSSLELGDSALYFCASSVGLAAHNEQFFGPGTRLTVL.

Concerning this clone: Within the sample, other DNA sequences also encode this same CDR3. The chain uses TRBV7-3 and TRBJ2-1; 10 nucleotides match TRBD2. V gave up 5 bases and J gave up 2 bases; unmatched junction bases: 3. This CDR3 has 15 residues. Germline CDR1 is SGHTA and CDR2 is FQGTGA. The CDR3 DNA reads as TGTGCCAGCAGCCCCCTAGCGGGAGCCTACAATGAGCAGTTCTTC. It codes for CASSPLAGAYNEQFF.

As for this clone: The same CDR3 is also encoded by other DNA sequences in this sample. The chain is built from TRBV7-9 and TRBJ2-7, with D tentatively TRBD1 or TRBD2 (5 bases each). The CDR3 covers 13 residues. The germline V gene encodes CDR1 SEHNR and CDR2 FQNEAQ (reference sequence). Trimming pared 5 bases from V and 4 bases from J, leaving 12 bases between. The CDR3 loop reads CASSPTGGYEQYF. The CDR3 DNA is TGTGCCAGCAGCCCCACAGGAGGATACGAGCAGTACTTC. The entire variable domain, with the rest obtained from reference TRBV7-9 and TRBJ2-7, is as follows: DTGVSQNPRHKITKRGQNVTFRCDPISEHNRLYWYRQTLGQGPEFLTYFQNEAQLEKSRLLSDRFSAERPKGSFSTLEIQRTEQGDSAMYLCASSPTGGYEQYFGPGTRLTVT.

The chain uses TRBV11-3 and TRBJ2-2, with D possibly matching TRBD2 (5 bases). In germline, CDR1 is SGHNT, CDR2 YENEEA. Trimming took 1 base from V and 7 from J, leaving 16 bases between them. This CDR3 region has 16 residues. DNA for the CDR3: TGTGCCAGCAGCTTAGCAGGACTCACCCGTCACGGGGAGCTGTTTTTT. Its translation: CASSLAGLTRHGELFF. Drawing the rest from reference TRBV11-3 and TRBJ2-2, the complete variable domain is EAGVVQSPRYKIIEKKQPVAFWCNPISGHNTLYWYLQNLGQGPELLIRYENEEAVDDSQLPKDRFSAERLKGVDSTLKIQPAELGDSAVYLCASSLAGLTRHGELFFGEGSRLTVL.

J is TRBJ2-2 and V is TRBV27; D gene unclear. V dropped 3 bases and J dropped 2 bases, with 7 bases sitting between them. CDR3 length equals 14 residues. CDR1 is MNHEY, CDR2 SMNVEV, per germline (reference sequence). Written as DNA, the CDR3 is TGTGCCAGCAGTTTCCTCACCAACACCGGGGAGCTGTTTTTT. As protein: CASSFLTNTGELFF.